The text below deals with one T cell receptor beta chain. Here immunoSEQ multiplex PCR was the method, and the copy in TCRdb shows in-frame clones only, minus some. Of roughly 200,000 clones listed, over 70% are singletons. The germline V and J ends were trimmed by 0 bases and 3 bases, with 15 bases remaining between them. This CDR3 is built from 16 residues. Germline V lookup: CDR1 MNHEY, CDR2 SMNVEV (reference sequence). This specimen belongs to a study of blood T cell repertoires in COVID-19. Study-level background: Italy, Spain and the United States were the sources of the convalescent and acute COVID-19 samples. PBMCs, B-cell-depleted T cells, or T cells provided the cDNA or gDNA that made up the material.

The specimen was peripheral blood. The chain carries TRBV27 and TRBJ2-7, with no clear D. The receptor was derived from a woman aged 80 or over with acute or convalescent COVID-19. CDR3 in amino acids: CASSLSSLSRHYEQYF. As DNA, the CDR3 is TGTGCCAGCAGTTTATCCTCCCTTTCGCGGCACTACGAGCAGTACTTC.